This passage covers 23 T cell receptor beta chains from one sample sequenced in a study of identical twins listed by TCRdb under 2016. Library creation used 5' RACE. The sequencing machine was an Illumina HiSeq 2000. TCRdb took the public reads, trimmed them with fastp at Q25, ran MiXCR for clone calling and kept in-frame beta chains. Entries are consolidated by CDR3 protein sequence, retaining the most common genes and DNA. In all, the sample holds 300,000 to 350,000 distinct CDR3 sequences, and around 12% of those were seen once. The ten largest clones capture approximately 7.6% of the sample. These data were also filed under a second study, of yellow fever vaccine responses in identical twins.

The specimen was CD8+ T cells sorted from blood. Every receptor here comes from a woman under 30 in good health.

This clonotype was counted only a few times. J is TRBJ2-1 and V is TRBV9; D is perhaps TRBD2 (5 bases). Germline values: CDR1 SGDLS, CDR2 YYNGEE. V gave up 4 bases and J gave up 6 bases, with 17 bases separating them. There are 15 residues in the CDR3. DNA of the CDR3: TGTGCCAGCAGCCCAGACGGGGTAGGCGGCAATGAGCAGTTCTTC. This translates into CASSPDGVGGNEQFF.

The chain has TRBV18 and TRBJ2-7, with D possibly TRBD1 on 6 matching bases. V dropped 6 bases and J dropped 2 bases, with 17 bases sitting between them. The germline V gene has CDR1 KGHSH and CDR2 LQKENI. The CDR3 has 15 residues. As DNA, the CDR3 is TGTGCCAGCTCGGCGCCCGGGACACCAACCTACGAGCAGTACTTC. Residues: CASSAPGTPTYEQYF.

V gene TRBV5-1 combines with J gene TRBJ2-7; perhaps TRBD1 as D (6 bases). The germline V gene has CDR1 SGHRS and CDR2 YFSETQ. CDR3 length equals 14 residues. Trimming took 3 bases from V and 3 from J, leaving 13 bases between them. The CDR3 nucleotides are TGCGCCAGCAGCTCGGGACACATTTGCTACGAGCAGTACGTC. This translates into CASSSGHICYEQYV.

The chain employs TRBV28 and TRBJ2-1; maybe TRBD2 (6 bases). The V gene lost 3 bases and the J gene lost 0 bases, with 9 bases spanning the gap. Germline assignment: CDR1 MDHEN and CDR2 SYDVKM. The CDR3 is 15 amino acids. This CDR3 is CASSLMRGSYNEQFF. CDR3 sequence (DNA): TGTGCCAGCAGTTTGATGCGGGGCTCCTACAATGAGCAGTTCTTC.

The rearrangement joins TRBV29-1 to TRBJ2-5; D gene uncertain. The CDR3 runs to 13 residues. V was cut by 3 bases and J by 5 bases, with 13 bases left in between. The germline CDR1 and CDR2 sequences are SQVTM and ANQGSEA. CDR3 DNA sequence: TGCAGCGTTGACCTCACCGGGTGGGAGACCCAGTACTTC. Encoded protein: CSVDLTGWETQYF.

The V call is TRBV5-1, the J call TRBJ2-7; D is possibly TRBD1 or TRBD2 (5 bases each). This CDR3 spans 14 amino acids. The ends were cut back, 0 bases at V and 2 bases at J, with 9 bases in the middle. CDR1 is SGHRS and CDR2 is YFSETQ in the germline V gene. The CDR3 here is CASSLAGSAYEQYV. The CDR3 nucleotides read TGCGCCAGCAGCTTGGCAGGGAGCGCCTACGAGCAGTACGTC.

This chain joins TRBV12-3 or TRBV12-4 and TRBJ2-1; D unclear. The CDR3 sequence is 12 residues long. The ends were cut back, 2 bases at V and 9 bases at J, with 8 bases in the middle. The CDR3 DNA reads TGTGCCAGCAGTTTAATAGGAATTGAGCAGTTCTTC. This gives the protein CASSLIGIEQFF.

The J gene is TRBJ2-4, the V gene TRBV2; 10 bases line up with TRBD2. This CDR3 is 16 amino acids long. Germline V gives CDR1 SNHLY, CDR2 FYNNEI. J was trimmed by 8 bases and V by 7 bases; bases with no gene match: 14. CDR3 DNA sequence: TGTGCCAGCACTACAATTGGGGATAGCGGGAGGTACATTCAGTACTTC. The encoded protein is CASTTIGDSGRYIQYF.

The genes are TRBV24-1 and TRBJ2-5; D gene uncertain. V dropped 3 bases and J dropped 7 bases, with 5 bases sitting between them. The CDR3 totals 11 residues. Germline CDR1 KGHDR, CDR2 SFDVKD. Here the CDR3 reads CATSDVRTQYF. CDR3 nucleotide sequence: TGTGCCACCAGTGATGTCCGGACCCAGTACTTC.

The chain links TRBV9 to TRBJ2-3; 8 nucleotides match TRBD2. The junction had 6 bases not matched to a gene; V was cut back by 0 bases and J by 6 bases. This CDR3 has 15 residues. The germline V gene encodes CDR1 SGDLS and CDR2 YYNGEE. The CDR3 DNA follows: TGTGCCAGCAGCGTAGACGGGAGGGCCGGGGATACGCAGTATTTT. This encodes CASSVDGRAGDTQYF.

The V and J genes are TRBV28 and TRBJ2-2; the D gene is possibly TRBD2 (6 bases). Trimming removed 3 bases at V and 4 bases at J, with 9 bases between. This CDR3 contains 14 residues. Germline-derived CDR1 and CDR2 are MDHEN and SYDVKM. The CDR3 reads CASSFLGGTGELFF. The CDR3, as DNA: TGTGCCAGCAGTTTTCTCGGGGGCACCGGGGAGCTGTTTTTT.

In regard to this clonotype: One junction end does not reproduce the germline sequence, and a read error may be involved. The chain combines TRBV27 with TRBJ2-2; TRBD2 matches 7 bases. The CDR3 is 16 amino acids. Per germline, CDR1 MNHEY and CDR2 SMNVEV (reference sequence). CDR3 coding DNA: TGCGCCAGCAGTTTTTTTCCTAGCGGGAACACCGGGGAGCTGTTTTTT. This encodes CASSFFPSGNTGELFF.

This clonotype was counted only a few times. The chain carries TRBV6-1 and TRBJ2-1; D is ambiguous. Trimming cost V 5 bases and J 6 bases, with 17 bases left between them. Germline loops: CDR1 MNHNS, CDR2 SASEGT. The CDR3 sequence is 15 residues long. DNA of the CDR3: TGTGCCAGCAGTCTTTTCCAGGTGGTTATCAATGAGCAGTTCTTC. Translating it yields CASSLFQVVINEQFF.

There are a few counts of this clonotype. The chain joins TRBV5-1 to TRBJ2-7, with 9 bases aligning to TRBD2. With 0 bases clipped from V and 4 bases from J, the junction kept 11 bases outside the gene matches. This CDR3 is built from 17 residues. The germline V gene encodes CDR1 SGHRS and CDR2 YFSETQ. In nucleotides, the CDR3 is TGCGCCAGCAGCTTGGCGGTAGCGGGAGAATTATGGTACGAGCAGTACTTC. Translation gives CASSLAVAGELWYEQYF.

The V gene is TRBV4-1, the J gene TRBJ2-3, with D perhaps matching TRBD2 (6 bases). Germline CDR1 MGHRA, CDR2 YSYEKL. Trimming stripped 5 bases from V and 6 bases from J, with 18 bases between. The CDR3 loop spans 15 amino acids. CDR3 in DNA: TGCGCCAGCAGCGCCCTAAGGTGGGGGGACGATACGCAGTATTTT. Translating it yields CASSALRWGDDTQYF.

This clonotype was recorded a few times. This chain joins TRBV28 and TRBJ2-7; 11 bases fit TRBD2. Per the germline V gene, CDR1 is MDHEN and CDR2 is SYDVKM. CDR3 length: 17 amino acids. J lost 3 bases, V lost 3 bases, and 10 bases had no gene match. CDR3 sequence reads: CASSFYWTSGSLYEQYF. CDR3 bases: TGTGCCAGCAGTTTCTATTGGACTAGCGGGTCACTCTACGAGCAGTACTTC.

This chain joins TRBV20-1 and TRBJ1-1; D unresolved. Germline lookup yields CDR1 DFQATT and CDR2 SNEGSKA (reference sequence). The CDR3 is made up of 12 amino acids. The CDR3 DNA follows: TGCAGCGAACGGCCACCGAACACTGAAGCTTTCTTT. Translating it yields CSERPPNTEAFF.

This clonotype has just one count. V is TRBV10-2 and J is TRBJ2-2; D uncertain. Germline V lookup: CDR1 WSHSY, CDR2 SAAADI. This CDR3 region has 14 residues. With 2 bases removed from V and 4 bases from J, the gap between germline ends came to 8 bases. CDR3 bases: TGCGCCAGCAGTGAGCCAGACTTCACCGGGGAGCTGTTTTTT. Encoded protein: CASSEPDFTGELFF.

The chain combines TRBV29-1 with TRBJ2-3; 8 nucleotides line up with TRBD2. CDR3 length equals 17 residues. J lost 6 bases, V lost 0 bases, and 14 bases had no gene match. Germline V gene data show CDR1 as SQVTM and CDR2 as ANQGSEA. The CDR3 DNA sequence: TGCAGCGTTGAAGAGGAAGGACAAGGCGGGGGGAGGGATACGCAGTATTTT. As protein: CSVEEEGQGGGRDTQYF.

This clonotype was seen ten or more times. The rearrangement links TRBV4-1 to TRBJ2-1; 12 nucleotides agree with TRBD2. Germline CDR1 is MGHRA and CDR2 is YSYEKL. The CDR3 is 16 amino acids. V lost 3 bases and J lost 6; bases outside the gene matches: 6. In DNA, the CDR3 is TGCGCCAGCAGCCAGGCCACTAGCGGGAGGTTCAATGAGCAGTTCTTC. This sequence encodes CASSQATSGRFNEQFF.

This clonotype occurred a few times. The DNA for the CDR3 is TGTGCCAGCAGCTCCCGTACGAACACTGAAGCTTTCTTT. Amino acids: CASSSRTNTEAFF. The V call is TRBV7-6, the J call TRBJ1-1; D remains unclear. V lost 4 bases and J lost 1, with 7 bases in between. The CDR3 contains 13 residues. Germline CDR1 is SGHVS and CDR2 is FNYEAQ.

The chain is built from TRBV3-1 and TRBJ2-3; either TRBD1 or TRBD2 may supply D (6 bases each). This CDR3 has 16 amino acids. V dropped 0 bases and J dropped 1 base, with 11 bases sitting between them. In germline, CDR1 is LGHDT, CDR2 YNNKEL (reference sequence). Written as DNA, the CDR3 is TGTGCCAGCAGCCAAGAGGACAGCGGGCGCACAGATACGCAGTATTTT. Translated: CASSQEDSGRTDTQYF.

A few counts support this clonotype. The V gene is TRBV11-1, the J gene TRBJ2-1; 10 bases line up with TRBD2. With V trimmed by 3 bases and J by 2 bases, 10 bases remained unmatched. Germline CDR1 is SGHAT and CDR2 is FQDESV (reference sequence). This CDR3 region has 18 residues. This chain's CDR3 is CASSFRQIGLAAYNEQFF. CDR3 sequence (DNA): TGTGCCAGCAGCTTTCGCCAGATTGGACTAGCGGCCTACAATGAGCAGTTCTTC.